The clone carrying this T cell receptor beta chain has ten or more counts. Using its own MiXCR run on the 5' RACE reads, TCRdb lists one record per CDR3 protein. Seen here are around 58,000 distinct CDR3 sequences, just under 15% observed once, and the top ten hold about 9.1%. Germline CDR1 is LNHDA and CDR2 is SQIVND (reference sequence). Deletions cut 3 bases from V and 0 bases from J, with 12 bases between. CDR3 length: 16 residues. This record comes from a study of early T cells in non-severe SARS-CoV-2 infection. The source is an adult who was a healthcare worker with PCR-confirmed SARS-CoV-2 infection or an uninfected control (not recorded which). Sample: whole blood, taken at baseline. The chain employs TRBV19 and TRBJ2-4; weak D call: TRBD2 (6 bases). This CDR3 is CASSIPGLTAKNIQYF. CDR3 sequence (DNA): TGTGCCAGTAGTATCCCGGGACTTACAGCCAAAAACATTCAGTACTTC.